This TCR beta chain was sequenced in a study of T-cell reconstitution after alpha-beta-depleted transplantation in children. The sample holds a few counts of this clonotype. Preparation of the TCRbeta library involved a method that used unique molecular identifiers. TCRdb reprocessed the PCR reads via MiXCR and lists one record per CDR3 protein. The sample has about 340,000 distinct CDR3 sequences; 10% to 15% are singletons. Losses at the gene ends were 10 bases for V and 4 bases for J; bases not matched to a gene: 8. Germline V CDR1 and CDR2: SNHLY, FYNNEI. This CDR3 is 14 amino acids long. This clonotype was obtained from a human donor who donated a stem cell graft to a child with Fanconi anemia. J is TRBJ2-2 and V is TRBV2; TRBD2 agrees at 8 bases. The source was PBMCs, collected from the stem cell graft. The CDR3 protein is CATHRLARTGELFF. The CDR3 DNA reads as TGTGCCACACACAGACTAGCGCGCACCGGGGAGCTGTTTTTT.